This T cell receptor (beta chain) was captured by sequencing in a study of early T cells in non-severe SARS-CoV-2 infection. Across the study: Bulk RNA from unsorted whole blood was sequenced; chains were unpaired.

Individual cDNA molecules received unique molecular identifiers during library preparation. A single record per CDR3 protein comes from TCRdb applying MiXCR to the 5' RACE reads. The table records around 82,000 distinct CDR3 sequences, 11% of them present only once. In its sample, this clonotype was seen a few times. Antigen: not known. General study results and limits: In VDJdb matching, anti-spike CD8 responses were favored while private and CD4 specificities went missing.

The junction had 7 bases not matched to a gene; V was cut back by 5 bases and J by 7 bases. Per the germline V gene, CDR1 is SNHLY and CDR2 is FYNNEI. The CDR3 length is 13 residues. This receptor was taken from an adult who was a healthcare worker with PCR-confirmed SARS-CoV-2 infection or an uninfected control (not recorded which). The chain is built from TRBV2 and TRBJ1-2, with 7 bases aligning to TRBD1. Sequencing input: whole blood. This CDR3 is CASSREGASGYTF. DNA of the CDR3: TGTGCCAGCAGTAGGGAGGGGGCGTCTGGCTACACCTTC.